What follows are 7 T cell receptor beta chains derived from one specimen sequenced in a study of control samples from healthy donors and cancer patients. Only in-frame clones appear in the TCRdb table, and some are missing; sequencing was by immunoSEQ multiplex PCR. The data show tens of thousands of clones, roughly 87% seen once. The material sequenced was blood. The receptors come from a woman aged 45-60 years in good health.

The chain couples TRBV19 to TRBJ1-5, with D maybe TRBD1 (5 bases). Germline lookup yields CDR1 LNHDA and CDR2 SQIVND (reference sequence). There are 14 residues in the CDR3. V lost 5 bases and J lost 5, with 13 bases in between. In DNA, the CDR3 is TGTGCCAGTAGTCCCCGGACACCTGATCAGCCCCAGCATTTT. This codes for CASSPRTPDQPQHF.

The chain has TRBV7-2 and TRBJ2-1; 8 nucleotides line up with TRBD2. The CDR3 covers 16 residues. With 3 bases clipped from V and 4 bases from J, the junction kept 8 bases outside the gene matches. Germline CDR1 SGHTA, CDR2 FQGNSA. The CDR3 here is CASSFTSGTIYNEQFF. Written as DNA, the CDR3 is TGTGCCAGCAGCTTTACTAGCGGTACGATTTACAATGAGCAGTTCTTC.

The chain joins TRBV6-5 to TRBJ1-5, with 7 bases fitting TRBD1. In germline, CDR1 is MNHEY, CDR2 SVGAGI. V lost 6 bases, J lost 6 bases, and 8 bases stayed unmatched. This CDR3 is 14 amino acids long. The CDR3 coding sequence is TGTGCCAGCAGACGACTGACAGGGACTCAGCCCCAGCATTTT. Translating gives CASRRLTGTQPQHF.

CDR3 sequence (DNA): TGTGCCAGCAGTTACCCGACTGGGGGCACCGGGGAGCTGTTTTTT. Protein sequence: CASSYPTGGTGELFF. The rearrangement links TRBV28 to TRBJ2-2; D may correspond to TRBD1 or TRBD2 (5 bases each). The V gene lost 4 bases and the J gene lost 4 bases, with 13 bases spanning the gap. The germline V gene has CDR1 MDHEN and CDR2 SYDVKM. This CDR3 has 15 residues.

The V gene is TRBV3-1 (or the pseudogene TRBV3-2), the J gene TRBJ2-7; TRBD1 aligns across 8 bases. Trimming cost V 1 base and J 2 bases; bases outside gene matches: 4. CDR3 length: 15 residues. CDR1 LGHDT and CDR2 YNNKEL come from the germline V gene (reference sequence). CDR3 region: CASSQVGTGPYEQYF. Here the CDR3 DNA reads TGTGCCAGCAGCCAAGTTGGGACAGGTCCCTACGAGCAGTACTTC.

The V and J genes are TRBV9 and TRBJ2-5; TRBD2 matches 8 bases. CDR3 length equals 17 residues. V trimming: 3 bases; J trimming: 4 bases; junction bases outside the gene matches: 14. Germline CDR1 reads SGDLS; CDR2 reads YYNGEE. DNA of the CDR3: TGTGCCAGCAGCGCCGCTACTGGGATAGCGGGGTCAGAGACCCAGTACTTC. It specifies CASSAATGIAGSETQYF.

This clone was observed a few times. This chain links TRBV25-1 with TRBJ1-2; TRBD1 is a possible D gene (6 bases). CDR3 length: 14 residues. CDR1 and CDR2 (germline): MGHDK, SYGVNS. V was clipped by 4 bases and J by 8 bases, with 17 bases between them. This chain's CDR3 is CASSAVGGAKGYTF. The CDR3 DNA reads TGTGCCAGCAGTGCTGTCGGGGGGGCGAAGGGCTACACCTTC.